This TCR beta chain was sequenced during a study of blood T cell repertoires in COVID-19. About the study: The study drew acute and convalescent COVID-19 samples from the United States, Italy and Spain. Nucleic acid was either cDNA or gDNA, and it came from T cells, B-cell-depleted T cells, or PBMCs.

Per the original data handling: Reference gene primer amplification gave nucleated cell count estimates. The protocol was immunoSEQ multiplex PCR, while the TCRdb copy is restricted to in-frame clones and leaves out a portion. The DNA was the basis for D and trimming; V, J and clone size are from that table. The sample contains some 90,000 clones, around 82% of which appear only once. Germline assignment: CDR1 SEHNR and CDR2 FQNEAQ (reference sequence). V was cut by 5 bases and J by 8 bases, with 9 bases left in between. The CDR3 covers 11 residues. The rearrangement links TRBV7-9 to TRBJ1-2, with D hard to call. Sequenced material: peripheral blood. The receptor comes from a man between 65 and 85 years old with active or convalescent COVID-19. CDR3 amino acids: CASSPQWGYTF. Here the CDR3 DNA reads TGTGCCAGCAGCCCCCAGTGGGGCTACACCTTC.